This T cell receptor (beta chain) was identified during a study of identical twins. TCRdb called the 5' RACE reads again in MiXCR, with one record for every CDR3 protein. This table holds 1.5 million to 2 million distinct CDR3 sequences, around 29% found once. The CDR3 consists of 14 residues. J lost 5 bases, V lost 7 bases, and 8 bases had no gene match. In germline, CDR1 is SQVTM, CDR2 ANQGSEA. Study findings and constraints: Out-of-frame alpha sequences shared by twins were enriched for low generation probability.

Remarks on this clonotype: Antigen: not known.

The V call is TRBV29-1, the J call TRBJ2-7; 13 bases map to TRBD2. The sequence was collected from a newborn girl in good health. Sequencing input: cord blood. CDR3: CSAETGTSGNEQYF. Here the CDR3 DNA reads TGCAGCGCCGAGACAGGGACTAGCGGGAACGAGCAGTACTTC.